This passage covers 26 T cell receptor beta chains from one sample sequenced in a study of blood T cell repertoires in COVID-19. Here immunoSEQ multiplex PCR was the method, and the copy in TCRdb shows in-frame clones only, minus some. The data hold about 280,000 clones, with roughly 86% observed a single time. The sequenced sample was peripheral blood. These receptors originate from a woman aged 30 to 39 who had recovered from COVID-19.

The chain couples TRBV2 to TRBJ1-2; maybe TRBD1 (5 bases). The CDR3 totals 15 residues. Germline assignment: CDR1 SNHLY and CDR2 FYNNEI. V was clipped by 3 bases and J by 5 bases, with 16 bases between them. The CDR3 sequence: CASSDSGNGAYGYTF. CDR3 in DNA: TGTGCCAGCAGTGACTCAGGGAATGGAGCGTATGGCTACACCTTC.

This chain connects TRBV5-1 to TRBJ2-1; maybe TRBD1 (5 bases). V lost 0 bases and J 5 bases, leaving 12 bases between the germline ends. The CDR3 is made up of 15 amino acids. Germline V gene lookup returns CDR1 SGHRS and CDR2 YFSETQ. Here the CDR3 DNA reads TGCGCCAGCAGCTTGGAAGGGGCTACTAACAATGAGCAGTTCTTC. It is translated as CASSLEGATNNEQFF. Drawing the rest from reference TRBV5-1 and TRBJ2-1, the complete variable domain is KAGVTQTPRYLIKTRGQQVTLSCSPISGHRSVSWYQQTPGQGLQFLFEYFSETQRNKGNFPGRFSGRQFSNSRSEMNVSTLELGDSALYLCASSLEGATNNEQFFGPGTRLTVL.

The V gene is TRBV19, the J gene TRBJ1-1; D uncertain. Germline V gives CDR1 LNHDA, CDR2 SQIVND (reference sequence). The length of the CDR3 is 13 residues. Deletions cut 3 bases from V and 0 bases from J, with 5 bases between. The CDR3 coding sequence is TGTGCCAGTAGTATGAGTTTGAACACTGAAGCTTTCTTT. This codes for CASSMSLNTEAFF. The full variable domain, in which reference TRBV19 and TRBJ1-1 provide the parts outside the CDR3, is DGGITQSPKYLFRKEGQNVTLSCEQNLNHDAMYWYRQDPGQGLRLIYYSQIVNDFQKGDIAEGYSVSREKKESFPLTVTSAQKNPTAFYLCASSMSLNTEAFFGQGTRLTVV.

The rearrangement joins TRBV9 to TRBJ1-1; D gene uncertain. Germline loops: CDR1 SGDLS, CDR2 YYNGEE. Trimming removed 0 bases at V and 4 bases at J, with 10 bases between. The CDR3 covers 14 residues. CDR3 in DNA: TGTGCCAGCAGCGTAGGGATGGCGGCCACTGAAGCTTTCTTT. Translated, it gives CASSVGMAATEAFF. Together with reference TRBV9 and TRBJ1-1, the CDR3 gives the full variable domain: DSGVTQTPKHLITATGQRVTLRCSPRSGDLSVYWYQQSLDQGLQFLIQYYNGEERAKGNILERFSAQQFPDLHSELNLSSLELGDSALYFCASSVGMAATEAFFGQGTRLTVV.

This clone has just one count. This chain connects TRBV6-5 to TRBJ2-2; TRBD2 matches at 9 bases. With V trimmed by 6 bases and J by 4 bases, 6 bases remained unmatched. This CDR3 comprises 15 residues. The germline gives CDR1 MNHEY, CDR2 SVGAGI. The CDR3 loop reads CASSLAGALTGELFF. The CDR3 DNA follows: TGTGCCAGCAGCTTAGCGGGAGCCCTCACCGGGGAGCTGTTTTTT.

The rearrangement joins TRBV5-4 to TRBJ2-7; possibly TRBD2 for D (5 bases). From germline, CDR1 is SGHNT and CDR2 YYREEE (reference sequence). V lost 3 bases and J lost 2, with 15 bases in between. The CDR3 has 15 amino acids. CDR3 sequence (DNA): TGTGCCAGCAGCTCCAGAAGCGGAGCCCCCTACGAGCAGTACTTC. Translating gives CASSSRSGAPYEQYF.

V gene TRBV19 combines with J gene TRBJ2-7; TRBD1 is a possible D gene (6 bases). Germline-derived CDR1 and CDR2 are LNHDA and SQIVND (reference sequence). V gave up 5 bases and J gave up 2 bases, with 16 bases separating them. The CDR3 is made up of 15 amino acids. CDR3 region: CASSLDLGGPYEQYF. The DNA for the CDR3 is TGTGCCAGTAGTTTGGACCTTGGGGGCCCCTACGAGCAGTACTTC.

The chain recombines TRBV28 with TRBJ2-7; the match to TRBD2 covers 7 bases. V shed 3 bases and J 3 bases; nucleotides not matched to a gene: 17. Germline V gene data show CDR1 as MDHEN and CDR2 as SYDVKM. This CDR3 comprises 18 residues. The CDR3 sequence: CASSLGLVTSVSYYEQYF. In DNA form, the CDR3 reads TGTGCCAGCAGTTTGGGGTTGGTAACTAGCGTTTCGTACTACGAGCAGTACTTC.

This rearrangement joins TRBV30 to TRBJ1-1, with TRBD1 matching over 8 bases. The CDR3 is 14 residues long. Trimming cost V 0 bases and J 3 bases; bases outside gene matches: 3. CDR1 is GTSNPN, CDR2 SVGIG, per germline (reference sequence). The CDR3 region is CAWSVQGGDTEAFF. The CDR3 nucleotides are TGTGCCTGGAGTGTACAGGGGGGGGACACTGAAGCTTTCTTT.

This chain links TRBV5-1 with TRBJ2-7, with D possibly TRBD1 on 6 matching bases. The CDR3 sequence is 16 residues long. CDR1 is SGHRS and CDR2 is YFSETQ in the germline V gene. The V and J ends lost 7 bases and 2 bases respectively, with 22 bases between them. CDR3 residues: CASRKSFGQYTYEQYF. As DNA, the CDR3 is TGCGCCAGCCGAAAATCCTTTGGACAGTATACCTACGAGCAGTACTTC.

The rearrangement links TRBV6-4 to TRBJ1-6, with D possibly matching TRBD1 (6 bases). This CDR3 is built from 13 residues. Trimming took 3 bases from V and 9 from J, leaving 9 bases between them. From germline, CDR1 is MRHNA and CDR2 SNTAGT. The CDR3 spells CASSEETGSPLHF. CDR3 nucleotide sequence: TGTGCCAGCAGTGAGGAGACAGGTTCACCCCTCCACTTT.

The J gene is TRBJ1-5, the V gene TRBV19; TRBD1 is a possible D gene (5 bases). This CDR3 has 14 residues. V was shortened by 4 bases and J by 5 bases, with 12 bases between the two germline ends. The germline V gene encodes CDR1 LNHDA and CDR2 SQIVND (reference sequence). CDR3 protein: CASSKQGGDQPQHF. CDR3 DNA sequence: TGTGCCAGTAGTAAGCAGGGAGGGGATCAGCCCCAGCATTTT.

The chain has TRBV2 and TRBJ2-1; 9 bases map to TRBD2. V lost 8 bases to trimming and J lost 4 bases; unmatched junction nucleotides: 9. This CDR3 has 15 amino acids. Germline assignment: CDR1 SNHLY and CDR2 FYNNEI. In DNA, the CDR3 is TGTGCCAGCGAAGGCGCGGCGGGGGGGTACAATGAGCAGTTCTTC. Translated, it gives CASEGAAGGYNEQFF.

A single count supports this clone. The rearrangement links TRBV2 to TRBJ1-4; 11 bases fit TRBD1. The germline gives CDR1 SNHLY, CDR2 FYNNEI. J was trimmed by 5 bases and V by 6 bases; bases with no gene match: 5. The CDR3 has 15 amino acids. DNA of the CDR3: TGTGCCAGCAGGGGGGACAGGGGGAACAATGAAAAACTGTTTTTT. As protein: CASRGDRGNNEKLFF. The entire variable domain, with the rest obtained from reference TRBV2 and TRBJ1-4, is as follows: EPEVTQTPSHQVTQMGQEVILRCVPISNHLYFYWYRQILGQKVEFLVSFYNNEISEKSEIFDDQFSVERPDGSNFTLKIRSTKLEDSAMYFCASRGDRGNNEKLFFGSGTQLSVL.

This clone was seen only a few times. The chain carries TRBV6-6 and TRBJ2-7, with TRBD2 matching over 13 bases. The CDR3 runs 19 residues. After removal of 5 bases from V and 0 bases from J, the junction contained 13 bases not matched to a gene. From germline, CDR1 is MNHNY and CDR2 SVGAGI (reference sequence). The CDR3 bases are TGTGCCAGCAGTCCCTTCACTAGCGGGAGGGCGAAAAGCTCCTACGAGCAGTACTTC. Translation: CASSPFTSGRAKSSYEQYF.

The chain links TRBV19 to TRBJ1-1, with 8 bases fitting TRBD1. Germline V gene data show CDR1 as LNHDA and CDR2 as SQIVND (reference sequence). There are 13 residues in the CDR3. J was trimmed by 4 bases and V by 10 bases; bases with no gene match: 8. DNA for the CDR3: TGTGCCACCCGACAGGGGTTGACCACTGAAGCTTTCTTT. This sequence encodes CATRQGLTTEAFF.

The chain is built from TRBV5-4 and TRBJ1-1; no clear D. The CDR3 totals 14 residues. Germline CDR1 and CDR2: SGHNT and YYREEE (reference sequence). The V gene lost 2 bases and the J gene lost 0 bases, with 8 bases spanning the gap. As DNA, the CDR3 is TGTGCCAGCAGCTTAGCTGCCATGAACACTGAAGCTTTCTTT. It translates to CASSLAAMNTEAFF.

As regards this clone: This CDR3 fails to terminate in the conserved phenylalanine or tryptophan, so it likely reflects a read error. It is unclear where the CDR3 begins or ends on the DNA, so no DNA is shown, and the CDR3 is as TCRdb lists it. The CDR3 sequence: CASRENPGQGYFL. The V call is TRBV2, the J call TRBJ1-2; TRBD1, the table's D call, lacks a check against the DNA. The germline V gene encodes CDR1 SNHLY and CDR2 FYNNEI. The CDR3 totals 13 residues, both ends included.

V is TRBV6-1 and J is TRBJ2-2; D is ambiguous. V lost 2 bases to trimming and J lost 6 bases, with 7 bases between them. Germline V gene sequence: CDR1 MNHNS, CDR2 SASEGT. The CDR3 has 13 residues. The CDR3 protein is CASSEMGSGELFF. CDR3 sequence (DNA): TGTGCCAGCAGTGAAATGGGCTCCGGGGAGCTGTTTTTT.

This clone was counted between two and nine times. The chain links TRBV28 to TRBJ2-7; 8 bases align to TRBD2. The V segment lost 8 bases and the J segment 2 bases; nucleotides outside the gene matches: 2. The CDR3 has 12 amino acids. Germline V gene sequence: CDR1 MDHEN, CDR2 SYDVKM. The CDR3 region is CASRSGAYEQYF. CDR3 nucleotide sequence: TGTGCCAGCCGTAGCGGGGCCTACGAGCAGTACTTC.

This chain links TRBV5-1 with TRBJ2-7; D remains unclear. Per the germline V gene, CDR1 is SGHRS and CDR2 is YFSETQ. The V end lost 2 bases, the J end lost 0 bases, and 9 bases lay between the germline ends. There are 14 residues in the CDR3. As DNA, the CDR3 is TGCGCCAGCAGCTTAATTACTGCCTCCTACGAGCAGTACTTC. Its protein is CASSLITASYEQYF.

This clone appeared once. The chain joins TRBV28 to TRBJ2-6, with TRBD2 as a possible D gene (5 bases). V was shortened by 4 bases and J by 2 bases, with 6 bases between the two germline ends. The CDR3 consists of 14 residues. Germline assignment: CDR1 MDHEN and CDR2 SYDVKM. The CDR3, as DNA: TGTGCCAGCAGTTCGGGGACTGGGGCCAACGTCCTGACTTTC. This sequence encodes CASSSGTGANVLTF. The whole variable domain, filled in from reference TRBV28 and TRBJ2-6, reads DVKVTQSSRYLVKRTGEKVFLECVQDMDHENMFWYRQDPGLGLRLIYFSYDVKMKEKGDIPEGYSVSREKKERFSLILESASTNQTSMYLCASSSGTGANVLTFGAGSRLTVL.

The chain recombines TRBV18 with TRBJ2-3; 8 positions agree with TRBD2. The CDR3 loop spans 17 amino acids. V shed 0 bases, J shed 5 bases, and the junction held 10 bases outside the gene matches. Germline assignment: CDR1 KGHSH and CDR2 LQKENI. The CDR3 DNA sequence: TGTGCCAGCTCACCACCCCTAACGGGAGGGCCGGAAGATACGCAGTATTTT. It encodes CASSPPLTGGPEDTQYF.

This chain connects TRBV24-1 to TRBJ2-1; D is possibly TRBD1 (5 bases). This CDR3 is 12 amino acids long. V gave up 3 bases and J gave up 10 bases, with 9 bases separating them. Germline V CDR1 and CDR2: KGHDR, SFDVKD. CDR3 in amino acids: CATSDQGREQFF. In DNA form, the CDR3 reads TGTGCCACCAGTGATCAGGGCCGAGAGCAGTTCTTC.

The CDR3 region has the DNA TGTGCCAGTAGTATAGATTTTAGCGGGGAGCTGTTTTTT. It specifies CASSIDFSGELFF. This chain joins TRBV19 and TRBJ2-2; no definite D call. V was clipped by 0 bases and J by 7 bases, with 6 bases between them. There are 13 residues in the CDR3. Germline V gene data show CDR1 as LNHDA and CDR2 as SQIVND (reference sequence).

The rearrangement links TRBV5-1 to TRBJ1-2; D is unresolved. Germline CDR1 reads SGHRS; CDR2 reads YFSETQ. The CDR3 is made up of 13 amino acids. V lost 3 bases and J lost 1, with 7 bases in between. CDR3 bases: TGCGCCAGCAGCTCTGGAGTTAACTATGGCTACACCTTC. The encoded protein is CASSSGVNYGYTF.